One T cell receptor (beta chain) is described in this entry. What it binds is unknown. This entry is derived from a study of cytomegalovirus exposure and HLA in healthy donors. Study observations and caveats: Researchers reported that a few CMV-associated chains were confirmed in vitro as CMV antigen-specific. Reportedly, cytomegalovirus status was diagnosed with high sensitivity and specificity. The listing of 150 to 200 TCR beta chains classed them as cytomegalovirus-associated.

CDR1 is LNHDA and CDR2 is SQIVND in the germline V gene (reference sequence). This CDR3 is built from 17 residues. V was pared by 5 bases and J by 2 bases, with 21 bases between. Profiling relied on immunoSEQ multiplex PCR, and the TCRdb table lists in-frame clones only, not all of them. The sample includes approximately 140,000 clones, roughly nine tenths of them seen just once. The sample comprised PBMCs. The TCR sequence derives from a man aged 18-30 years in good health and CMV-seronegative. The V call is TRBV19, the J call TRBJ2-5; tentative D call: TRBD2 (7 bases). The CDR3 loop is CASSPNRGAGVQETQYF. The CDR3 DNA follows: TGTGCCAGTAGTCCCAATCGGGGGGCTGGCGTACAAGAGACCCAGTACTTC.